This T cell receptor (beta chain) was captured by sequencing in a study of T cell repertoires in cytomegalovirus infection. Per germline, CDR1 MNHEY and CDR2 SVGEGT. The CDR3 length is 14 residues. TCRdb recomputed calls from the reads with MiXCR, one row per CDR3 protein. Of roughly 230,000 distinct CDR3 sequences in the sample, roughly 6.5% were seen once. This clonotype occurred many times. One junction end does not reproduce the germline sequence, and a read error may be involved. The sample taken for sequencing was PBMCs. The clonotype comes from a human donor in good health (CMV status not recorded). Some clones in this sample may be carry-over from other donors' samples. The genes are TRBV6-2 or TRBV6-3 and TRBJ2-3; TRBD2 might be the D (6 bases). This CDR3 reads CASSYFRGKDPQYF. For the CDR3, the DNA is TGTGCCAGCAGTTACTTCCGGGGGAAAGATCCGCAGTATTTT.